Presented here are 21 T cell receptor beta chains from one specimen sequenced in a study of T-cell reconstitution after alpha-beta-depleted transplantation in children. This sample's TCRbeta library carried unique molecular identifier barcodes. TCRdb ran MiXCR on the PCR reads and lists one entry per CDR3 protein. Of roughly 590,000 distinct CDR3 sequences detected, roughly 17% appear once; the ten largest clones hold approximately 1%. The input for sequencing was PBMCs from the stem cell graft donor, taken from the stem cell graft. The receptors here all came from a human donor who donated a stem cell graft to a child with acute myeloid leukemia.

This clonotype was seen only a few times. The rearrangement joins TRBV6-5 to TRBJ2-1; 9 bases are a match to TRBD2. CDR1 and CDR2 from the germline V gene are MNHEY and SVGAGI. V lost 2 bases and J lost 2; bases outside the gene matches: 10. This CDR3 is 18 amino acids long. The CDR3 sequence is CASSYRPAGGPPYNEQFF. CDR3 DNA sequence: TGTGCCAGCAGTTACAGACCAGCGGGGGGACCTCCCTACAATGAGCAGTTCTTC.

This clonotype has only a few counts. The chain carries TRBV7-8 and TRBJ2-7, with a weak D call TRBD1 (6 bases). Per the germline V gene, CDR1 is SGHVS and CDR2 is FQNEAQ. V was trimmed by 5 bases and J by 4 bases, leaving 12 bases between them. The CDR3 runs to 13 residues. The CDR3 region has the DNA TGTGCCAGCAGCCCCGAAGGACAGTACGAGCAGTACGTC. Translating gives CASSPEGQYEQYV.

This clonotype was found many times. This CDR3 is CASSPRSFSTDTQYF. DNA for the CDR3: TGTGCCAGCAGCCCTAGGTCCTTTAGCACAGATACGCAGTATTTT. This sequence joins TRBV7-2 and TRBJ2-3; D gene unclear. The CDR3 loop spans 15 amino acids. V was clipped by 5 bases and J by 0 bases, with 12 bases between them. Germline CDR1 and CDR2: SGHTA and FQGNSA. The variable domain in full, completed from reference TRBV7-2 and TRBJ2-3, reads GAGVSQSPSNKVTEKGKDVELRCDPISGHTALYWYRQSLGQGLEFLIYFQGNSAPDKSGLPSDRFSAERTGGSVSTLTIQRTQQEDSAVYLCASSPRSFSTDTQYFGPGTRLTVL.

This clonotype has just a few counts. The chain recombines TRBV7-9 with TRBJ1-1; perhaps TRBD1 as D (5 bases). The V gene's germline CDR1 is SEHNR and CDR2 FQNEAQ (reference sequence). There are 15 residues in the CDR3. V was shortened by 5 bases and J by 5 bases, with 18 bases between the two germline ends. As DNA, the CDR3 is TGTGCCAGCAGCCCCAGGGTGGGGAGTCGGACTGAAGCTTTCTTT. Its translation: CASSPRVGSRTEAFF.

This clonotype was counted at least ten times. CDR3 region: CASSEAPRLSYEQYV. In DNA form, the CDR3 reads TGTGCCAGCAGTGAAGCTCCCAGGCTGTCCTACGAGCAGTACGTC. The chain employs TRBV6-1 and TRBJ2-7; D unresolved. Trimming removed 0 bases at V and 1 base at J, with 10 bases between. The CDR3 is made up of 15 amino acids. Germline V lookup: CDR1 MNHNS, CDR2 SASEGT.

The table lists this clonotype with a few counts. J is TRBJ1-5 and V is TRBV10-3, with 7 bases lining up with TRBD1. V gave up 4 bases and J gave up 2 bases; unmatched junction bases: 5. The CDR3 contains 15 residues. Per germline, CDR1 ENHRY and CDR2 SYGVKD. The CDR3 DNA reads TGTGCCATCAGTGCCGGGACAGAGGGCAATCAGCCCCAGCATTTT. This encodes CAISAGTEGNQPQHF.

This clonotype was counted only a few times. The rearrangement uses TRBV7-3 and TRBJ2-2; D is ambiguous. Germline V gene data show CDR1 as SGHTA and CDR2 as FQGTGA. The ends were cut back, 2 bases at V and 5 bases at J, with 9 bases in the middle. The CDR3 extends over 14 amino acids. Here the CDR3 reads CASSLASGTGELFF. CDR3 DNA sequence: TGTGCCAGCAGCTTAGCGTCTGGGACCGGGGAGCTGTTTTTT.

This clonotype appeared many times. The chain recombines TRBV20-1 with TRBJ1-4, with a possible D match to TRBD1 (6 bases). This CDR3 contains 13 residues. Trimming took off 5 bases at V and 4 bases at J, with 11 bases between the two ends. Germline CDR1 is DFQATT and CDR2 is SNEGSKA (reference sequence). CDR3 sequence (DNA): TGCAGTGCTCCAGGGGTGCTTAATGAAAAACTGTTTTTT. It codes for CSAPGVLNEKLFF.

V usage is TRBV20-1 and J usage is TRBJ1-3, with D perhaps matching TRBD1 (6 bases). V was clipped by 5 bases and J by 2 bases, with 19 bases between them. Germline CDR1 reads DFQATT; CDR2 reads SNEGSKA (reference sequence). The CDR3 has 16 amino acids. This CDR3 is CSAAIPTWGPGNTIYF. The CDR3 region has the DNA TGCAGTGCTGCTATCCCCACATGGGGGCCTGGAAACACCATATATTTT.

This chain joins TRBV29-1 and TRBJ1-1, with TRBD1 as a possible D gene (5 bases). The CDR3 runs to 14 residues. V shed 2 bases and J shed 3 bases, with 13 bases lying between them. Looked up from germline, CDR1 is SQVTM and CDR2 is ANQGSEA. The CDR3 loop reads CSVEMAGTYTEAFF. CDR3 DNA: TGCAGCGTTGAAATGGCAGGGACGTACACTGAAGCTTTCTTT.

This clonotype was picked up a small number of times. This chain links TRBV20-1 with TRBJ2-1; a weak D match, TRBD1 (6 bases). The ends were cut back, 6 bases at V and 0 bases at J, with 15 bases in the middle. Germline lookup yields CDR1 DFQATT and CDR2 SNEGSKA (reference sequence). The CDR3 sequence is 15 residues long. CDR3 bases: TGCAGTGCAACTAGGGGGATGCCCTCCTACAATGAGCAGTTCTTC. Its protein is CSATRGMPSYNEQFF.

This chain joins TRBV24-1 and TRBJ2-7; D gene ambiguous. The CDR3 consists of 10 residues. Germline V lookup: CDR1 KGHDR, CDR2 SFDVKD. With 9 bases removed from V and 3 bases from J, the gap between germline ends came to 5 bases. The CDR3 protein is CATLNYEQYV. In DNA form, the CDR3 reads TGTGCCACCCTTAACTACGAGCAGTACGTC.

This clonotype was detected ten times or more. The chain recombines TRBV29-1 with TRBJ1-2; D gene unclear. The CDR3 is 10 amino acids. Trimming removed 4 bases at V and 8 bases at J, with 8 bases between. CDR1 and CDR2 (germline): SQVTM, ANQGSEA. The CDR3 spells CSVVHEGYTF. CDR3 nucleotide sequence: TGCAGCGTTGTACACGAGGGCTACACCTTC.

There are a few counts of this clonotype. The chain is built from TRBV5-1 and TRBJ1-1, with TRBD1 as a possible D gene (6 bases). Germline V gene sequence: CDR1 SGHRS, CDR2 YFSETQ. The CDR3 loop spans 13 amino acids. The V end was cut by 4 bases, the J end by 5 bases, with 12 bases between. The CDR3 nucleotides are TGCGCCAGCAGCACAGGGCTGGGGACTGAAGCTTTCTTT. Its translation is CASSTGLGTEAFF.

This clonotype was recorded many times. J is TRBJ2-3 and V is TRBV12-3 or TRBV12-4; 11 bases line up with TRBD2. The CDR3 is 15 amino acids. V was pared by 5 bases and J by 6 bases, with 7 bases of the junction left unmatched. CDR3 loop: CASSGSGGAGDTQYF. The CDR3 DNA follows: TGTGCCAGCAGTGGTAGCGGGGGGGCAGGGGATACGCAGTATTTT.

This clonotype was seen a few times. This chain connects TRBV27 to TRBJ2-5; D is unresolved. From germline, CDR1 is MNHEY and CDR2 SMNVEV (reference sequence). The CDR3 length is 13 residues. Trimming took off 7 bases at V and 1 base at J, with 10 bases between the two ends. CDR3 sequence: CASKSSGQETQYF. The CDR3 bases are TGTGCCAGCAAATCTTCGGGCCAAGAGACCCAGTACTTC.

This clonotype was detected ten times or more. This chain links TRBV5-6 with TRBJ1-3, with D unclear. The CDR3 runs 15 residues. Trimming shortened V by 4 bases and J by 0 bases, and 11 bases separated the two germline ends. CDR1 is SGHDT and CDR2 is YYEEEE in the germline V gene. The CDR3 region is CASSTHTLSGNTIYF. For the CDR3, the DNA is TGTGCCAGCAGCACTCACACTCTCTCTGGAAACACCATATATTTT.

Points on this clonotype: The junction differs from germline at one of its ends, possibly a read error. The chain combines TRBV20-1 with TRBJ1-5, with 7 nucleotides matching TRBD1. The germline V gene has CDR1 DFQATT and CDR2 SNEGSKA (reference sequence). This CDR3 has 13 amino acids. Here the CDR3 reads CSARDRVYQPQHF. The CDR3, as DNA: TGCAGTGCTCGAGACAGGGTTTATCAGCCCCAGCATTTT.

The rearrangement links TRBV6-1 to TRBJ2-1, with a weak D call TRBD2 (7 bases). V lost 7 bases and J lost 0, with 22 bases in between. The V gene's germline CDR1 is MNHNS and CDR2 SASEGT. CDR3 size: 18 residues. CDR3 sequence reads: CASKRGGGGGSSYNEQFF. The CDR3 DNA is TGTGCCAGCAAACGCGGGGGCGGGGGCGGTAGCTCCTACAATGAGCAGTTCTTC.

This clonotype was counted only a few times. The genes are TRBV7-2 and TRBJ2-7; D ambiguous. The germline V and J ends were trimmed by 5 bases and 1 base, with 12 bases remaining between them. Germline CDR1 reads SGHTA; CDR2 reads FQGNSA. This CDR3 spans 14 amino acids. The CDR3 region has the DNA TGTGCCAGCAGCCAAAGAGGACCGTCCTACGAGCAGTACTTC. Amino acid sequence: CASSQRGPSYEQYF.

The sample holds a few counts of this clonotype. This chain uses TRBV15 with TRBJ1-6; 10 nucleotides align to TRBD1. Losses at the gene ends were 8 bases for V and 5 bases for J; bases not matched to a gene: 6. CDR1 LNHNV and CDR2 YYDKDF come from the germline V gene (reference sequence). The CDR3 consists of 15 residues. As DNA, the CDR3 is TGTGCCACCGGGGACAGGGGTAGTCATAATTCACCCCTCCACTTT. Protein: CATGDRGSHNSPLHF. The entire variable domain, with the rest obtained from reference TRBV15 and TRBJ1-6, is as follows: DAMVIQNPRYQVTQFGKPVTLSCSQTLNHNVMYWYQQKSSQAPKLLFHYYDKDFNNEADTPDNFQSRRPNTSFCFLDIRSPGLGDTAMYLCATGDRGSHNSPLHFGNGTRLTVT.